The sequence of this T cell receptor beta chain was determined in a study of blood T cell repertoires in COVID-19. Study context: Sites across the United States, Italy and Spain contributed samples from acute and convalescent COVID-19. Sources were T cells, B-cell-depleted T cells, or PBMCs; the material itself was cDNA or gDNA.

Original data processing: Estimation of nucleated cell counts relied on the amplification of reference gene primers. Only in-frame clones appear in the TCRdb table, and some are missing; sequencing was by immunoSEQ multiplex PCR. Clone size and V and J calls were adopted from that table, with D and trimming inferred from the DNA. The sample consists of under 150,000 clones, 84% of them appearing once. The CDR3 has 14 amino acids. Germline V gene data show CDR1 as PRHDT and CDR2 as FYEKMQ (reference sequence). V shed 5 bases and J shed 5 bases, with 15 bases lying between them. This sequence was found in a human donor in a cohort sampled during active COVID-19. The V gene is TRBV13, the J gene TRBJ1-1; possibly TRBD1 for D (6 bases). The specimen was peripheral blood. The CDR3 region has the DNA TGTGCCAGCAGCGCACAGGGCGGGTGGACTGAAGCTTTCTTT. Its translation is CASSAQGGWTEAFF.